This entry concerns a single T cell receptor (beta chain). The antigen is unknown. The germline gives CDR1 SGHAT, CDR2 FQDESV (reference sequence). V was pared by 5 bases and J by 6 bases, with 7 bases between. The CDR3 loop spans 12 amino acids. This sample was taken from a study of yellow fever vaccine responses in identical twins. General study points: Reportedly, the T cell response mounted by twins to vaccine seemed partly convergent, partly personalized.

Via MiXCR, TCRdb re-called the RT-PCR reads, giving one row per CDR3 protein. The sample shows about 16,000 distinct CDR3 sequences, approximately 82% of them seen only once. Sequenced here: T cells from blood (PBMCs), unsorted or a sorted subset (not recorded which), sampled before or after yellow fever vaccination (not recorded which). The sequence came from a woman in her late teens or twenties who received the yellow fever vaccine. The chain employs TRBV11-1 and TRBJ2-2, with D uncertain. CDR3 in amino acids: CASSIGSGELFF. The CDR3 nucleotides read TGTGCCAGCAGCATAGGATCCGGGGAGCTGTTTTTT.